This is a list of T cell receptor beta chains from one sample in a study of blood T cells in healthy people across ages. TCRdb re-analysed the 5' RACE reads in MiXCR, keeping a single row per CDR3 protein. The sample holds 1.5 million to 2 million distinct CDR3 sequences; approximately 40% are singletons and the top ten take about 23%. The sequenced sample consisted of blood. The source of these receptors is a human donor in good health. Each CDR3 is given with its conserved first and last residue. A D gene is named only where the DNA matches it firmly. Expanded clones are given a class, and other clones once, few, many or no size at all.

15	.	.	TRBV6-5	TRBJ1-5	CASRPQGRSNQPQHF	TGTGCCAGCAGACCACAGGGTCGGAGCAATCAGCCCCAGCATTTT
15	.	.	TRBV15	TRBJ1-2	CATSSRPPTGYGYTF	TGTGCCACCAGCAGCAGGCCGCCAACGGGCTATGGCTACACCTTC
15	.	TRBD1	TRBV6-5	TRBJ1-4	CASSYSGTGAEKLFF	TGTGCCAGCAGTTACTCCGGGACAGGGGCCGAAAAACTGTTTTTT
12	few	.	TRBV20-1	TRBJ1-2	CSARLGDYGYTF	TGCAGTGCTAGACTGGGAGACTATGGCTACACCTTC
16	.	TRBD2	TRBV7-2	TRBJ2-7	CASSSISGGRSYEQYF	TGTGCCAGCAGCTCCATTAGCGGGGGCCGCTCCTACGAGCAGTACTTC
17	.	TRBD1	TRBV11-2	TRBJ2-1	CASSSGQGGSSDNEQFF	TGTGCCAGCAGCTCGGGACAGGGTGGCTCTTCCGACAATGAGCAGTTCTTC
14	.	.	TRBV7-6	TRBJ2-7	CASSSDGWGSEQYF	TGTGCCAGCAGCTCCGACGGGTGGGGGAGTGAGCAGTACTTC
13	once	.	TRBV6-1	TRBJ1-5	CATRAPSNQPQHF	TGTGCCACCAGGGCGCCTAGCAATCAGCCCCAGCATTTT
19	.	TRBD1	TRBV24-1	TRBJ1-1	CATSDLNSDRVFLDTEAFF	TGTGCCACCAGTGATTTGAACTCGGACAGGGTATTTTTGGACACTGAAGCTTTCTTT
13	.	.	TRBV20-1	TRBJ1-6	CSASGPINSPLHF	TGCAGTGCGTCCGGGCCCATCAATTCACCCCTCCACTTT
18	few	.	TRBV7-9	TRBJ2-1	CASSFNPDSATLSNEQFF	TGTGCCAGCAGCTTTAATCCGGACAGCGCGACCCTATCCAATGAGCAGTTCTTC
12	few	.	TRBV7-2	TRBJ2-6	CASSFLESVPTF	TGTGCCAGCAGCTTCCTGGAGTCCGTCCCGACTTTC
14	.	.	TRBV5-6	TRBJ2-7	CASSLRFSSYEQYF	TGTGCCAGCAGCTTAAGGTTCAGCTCCTACGAGCAGTACTTC
17	.	TRBD2	TRBV4-3	TRBJ2-5	CASSQDSWTSGQETRYF	TGCGCCAGCAGCCAAGATAGTTGGACTAGCGGACAAGAGACCCGGTACTTC
13	few	TRBD1	TRBV27	TRBJ2-7	CASMGQDHYEQYF	TGTGCCAGCATGGGACAGGACCACTACGAGCAGTACTTC
13	.	TRBD1	TRBV29-1	TRBJ1-1	CSAGTVSKTEAFF	TGCAGCGCTGGGACAGTAAGTAAGACTGAAGCTTTCTTT
13	few	.	TRBV7-2	TRBJ2-4	CASSLFNKNIQYF	TGTGCCAGCAGCTTATTCAACAAAAACATTCAGTACTTC
12	.	.	TRBV5-1	TRBJ1-2	CASSEPQGLYTF	TGCGCCAGCAGCGAACCTCAGGGATTGTACACCTTC
12	many	.	TRBV6-5	TRBJ1-2	CASSYGRGGYTF	TGTGCCAGCAGTTACGGCAGGGGCGGCTACACCTTC
11	.	.	TRBV6-2/TRBV6-3	TRBJ2-5	CAAGKRETQYF	TGTGCCGCAGGGAAGAGAGAGACCCAGTACTTC
17	few	TRBD2	TRBV20-1	TRBJ2-3	CSARDEASGGTTDTQYF	TGCAGTGCTAGAGATGAGGCTAGCGGGGGTACCACAGATACGCAGTATTTT
14	.	TRBD1	TRBV20-1	TRBJ2-5	CSAIREGARETQYF	TGCAGTGCTATTCGCGAGGGGGCCAGGGAGACCCAGTACTTC
15	many	TRBD2	TRBV12-3/TRBV12-4	TRBJ2-3	CASSGGLAGTDTQYF	TGTGCCAGCAGCGGGGGACTAGCGGGGACAGATACGCAGTATTTT
16	.	.	TRBV7-2	TRBJ2-1	CASSLWERKSSDEQFF	TGTGCCAGCAGCTTATGGGAGCGGAAAAGCAGCGATGAGCAGTTCTTC
16	.	.	TRBV28	TRBJ1-5	CASSFRHGADNQPQHF	TGTGCCAGCAGTTTCCGTCACGGGGCGGACAATCAGCCCCAGCATTTT
16	.	.	TRBV6-2/TRBV6-3	TRBJ2-4	CASSLLGKAGKNIQYF	TGTGCCAGCAGCTTACTGGGGAAGGCTGGCAAAAACATTCAGTACTTC
16	.	TRBD1	TRBV6-6	TRBJ2-6	CASRRDRGSGANVLTF	TGTGCCAGCAGACGCGACAGGGGCTCTGGGGCCAACGTCCTGACTTTC
18	.	TRBD1	TRBV4-2	TRBJ1-6	CASSLAEGRGGSNSPLHF	TGTGCCAGCAGCCTAGCCGAGGGTAGAGGGGGCTCGAATTCACCCCTCCACTTT
14	few	TRBD2	TRBV28	TRBJ2-2	CASSSSGGTGELFF	TGTGCCAGCAGTTCTTCCGGGGGGACCGGGGAGCTGTTTTTT
16	few	TRBD2	TRBV20-1	TRBJ2-5	CSADHPSGGAAETQYF	TGCAGTGCCGACCACCCTAGCGGGGGGGCGGCGGAGACCCAGTACTTC
15	few	.	TRBV9	TRBJ2-7	CASSVGTGRGHEQYF	TGTGCCAGCAGCGTAGGTACTGGCAGAGGCCACGAGCAGTACTTC
13	.	.	TRBV20-1	TRBJ2-5	CSAKVGGGETQYF	TGCAGTGCTAAAGTGGGGGGAGGAGAGACCCAGTACTTC
12	.	.	TRBV4-3	TRBJ2-1	CASSYSRDEQFF	TGCGCCAGCAGCTATTCTCGGGATGAGCAGTTCTTC
13	.	TRBD1	TRBV7-2	TRBJ1-2	CASSFDRGSGYTF	TGTGCCAGCAGCTTCGACAGGGGTAGCGGCTACACCTTC
15	.	.	TRBV7-9	TRBJ2-4	CASSVSGRTKNIQYF	TGCGCCAGCAGCGTCTCTGGTCGTACCAAGAACATTCAGTACTTC
13	few	.	TRBV6-2/TRBV6-3	TRBJ1-2	CASSTDKYYGYTF	TGTGCCAGCAGCACAGACAAGTACTATGGCTACACCTTC
15	.	TRBD1	TRBV5-1	TRBJ2-7	CASSLTWDRYYEQYF	TGCGCCAGCAGCCTTACTTGGGACAGATACTACGAGCAGTACTTC
12	.	TRBD2	TRBV27	TRBJ2-5	CASSTGGGAQYF	TGTGCCAGCAGTACGGGGGGGGGTGCCCAGTACTTC
11	.	.	TRBV20-1	TRBJ2-1	CSARGRHEQFF	TGCAGTGCTAGAGGCCGTCATGAGCAGTTCTTC
15	.	TRBD1	TRBV4-3	TRBJ1-2	CASSQEQGVGGGYTF	TGCGCCAGCAGCCAAGAGCAGGGGGTTGGGGGTGGCTACACCTTC
12	few	.	TRBV20-1	TRBJ1-5	CSARFRGGPQHF	TGCAGTGCTAGGTTTAGAGGTGGGCCCCAGCATTTT
16	few	TRBD1	TRBV5-1	TRBJ1-4	CASRPQPRTGSEKLFF	TGCGCCAGCAGGCCTCAACCTCGGACAGGGAGTGAAAAACTGTTTTTT
13	few	.	TRBV7-8	TRBJ1-5	CASSLTGTQPQHF	TGTGCCAGCAGCTTAACAGGGACTCAGCCCCAGCATTTT
15	many	TRBD2	TRBV12-3/TRBV12-4	TRBJ2-5	CASSPRRGGQETQYF	TGTGCCAGCAGTCCGCGGCGGGGGGGACAAGAGACCCAGTACTTC
14	few	TRBD1	TRBV6-5	TRBJ2-1	CASSAGTGINEQFF	TGTGCCAGCAGTGCCGGGACAGGGATCAATGAGCAGTTCTTC
16	few	TRBD2	TRBV13	TRBJ2-5	CASSSALAGRRETQYF	TGTGCCAGCAGCTCGGCCTTAGCGGGGAGGAGAGAGACCCAGTACTTC
12	few	.	TRBV20-1	TRBJ2-7	CSASSGTYEQYF	TGCAGTGCTAGTTCCGGGACCTACGAGCAGTACTTC
12	.	.	TRBV10-3	TRBJ2-1	CAISDPYNEQFF	TGTGCCATCAGTGACCCTTACAATGAGCAGTTCTTC
14	.	.	TRBV2	TRBJ1-4	CASSVDRGGEKLFF	TGTGCCAGCAGTGTTGACAGAGGAGGTGAAAAACTGTTTTTT
14	many	.	TRBV30	TRBJ2-7	CAWSRGSGSYEQYF	TGTGCCTGGAGTCGGGGGTCGGGGTCCTACGAGCAGTACTTC
11	.	TRBD1	TRBV29-1	TRBJ1-1	CSVERGQRAFF	TGCAGCGTTGAAAGGGGACAGAGGGCTTTCTTT
15	.	.	TRBV9	TRBJ1-4	CTSSVEGVPEEKLFF	TGTACCAGCAGCGTAGAGGGGGTCCCGGAGGAAAAACTGTTTTTT
14	.	TRBD1	TRBV28	TRBJ2-1	CANRGRGLHNEQFF	TGTGCCAACCGTGGAAGGGGGCTGCACAATGAGCAGTTCTTC
14	.	.	TRBV2	TRBJ2-3	CASSERLGTDTQYF	TGTGCCAGCAGTGAAAGGTTAGGTACAGATACGCAGTATTTT
13	.	.	TRBV20-1	TRBJ1-1	CSARRMGNTEAFF	TGCAGTGCTAGGAGGATGGGAAACACTGAAGCTTTCTTT
12	.	.	TRBV6-2/TRBV6-3	TRBJ1-5	CASGYGFTPQHF	TGTGCCAGCGGTTACGGGTTTACGCCCCAGCATTTT
14	few	.	TRBV27	TRBJ1-2	CASSLRGSRYGYTF	TGTGCCAGCAGTCTTAGGGGGTCTCGGTATGGCTACACCTTC
13	many	.	TRBV5-1	TRBJ1-2	CASSLAGDYGYTF	TGTGCCAGCAGCTTAGCAGGGGACTATGGCTACACCTTC
15	.	.	TRBV30	TRBJ1-5	CAWSVRQGWNQPQHF	TGTGCCTGGAGTGTACGGCAGGGGTGGAATCAGCCCCAGCATTTT